This is a list of T cell receptor beta chains from one sample in a study of human T cells and chemical hapten exposure. TCRdb recomputed calls from the RACE reads with MiXCR, one row per CDR3 protein. The table records 85,000 to 100,000 distinct CDR3 sequences, around 25% of them present only once. Here the sequenced sample was whole blood, taken in connection with sensitization to the hapten diphenylcyclopropenone (DPC). All receptors derive from a man aged 35 to 55 with alopecia areata. Some clones in this sample may be carry-over from other donors' samples. The CDR3 runs from the conserved cysteine through the conserved F or W. The order of the fields is V gene, J gene, CDR3 protein.

>TRBV11-2|TRBJ2-1
CASSLTRGRDNEQFF
>TRBV7-8|TRBJ2-7
CATSRGAGDEQYF
>TRBV6-2/TRBV6-3|TRBJ1-1
CASSYSWEGAEAFF
>TRBV15|TRBJ2-1
CATSTPLTSLNEQFF
>TRBV11-3|TRBJ2-3
CASSRGTSSSTDTQYF
>TRBV5-1|TRBJ1-2
CASRTGANYGYTF
>TRBV10-3|TRBJ2-1
CAIAGAGGINEQFF
>TRBV14|TRBJ2-5
CASSQDKSSTQYF
>TRBV2|TRBJ1-3
CASSEQGLNTIYF
>TRBV20-1|TRBJ2-1
CSALEPSGNMDEQFF
>TRBV20-1|TRBJ2-1
CSARESLASGRKSEQFF
>TRBV5-1|TRBJ1-1
CASMPGTGEPNTEAFF
>TRBV24-1|TRBJ1-5
CATSDWAGNQPQHF
>TRBV6-5|TRBJ1-4
CASGPSYSLNEKLFF
>TRBV25-1|TRBJ1-6
CATMLGTDNSPLHF
>TRBV5-4|TRBJ2-5
CASSLELLAGYETQYF
>TRBV12-3/TRBV12-4|TRBJ1-6
CASTSYVNSPLHF
>TRBV28|TRBJ1-3
CASNSGTVLNTIYF
>TRBV29-1|TRBJ2-3
CSVTDSGTDTQYF
>TRBV7-6|TRBJ2-2
CASSLGTANTGELFF
>TRBV5-1|TRBJ1-1
CASSLPPWAEAFF
>TRBV4-2|TRBJ1-3
CASSLGTGPGNTIYF
>TRBV20-1|TRBJ2-7
CSAFPPGLAGGGEQYF
>TRBV20-1|TRBJ2-5
CSAPSVSGGVQETQYF
>TRBV12-3/TRBV12-4|TRBJ2-1
CASSLLTGGKNEQFF
>TRBV20-1|TRBJ2-3
CSAGRQPGTDTQYF
>TRBV12-3/TRBV12-4|TRBJ2-7
CASSLGQSEQYF
>TRBV27|TRBJ2-7
CASSPQAGELLEQYF
>TRBV6-2/TRBV6-3|TRBJ1-5
CASSRGTGTSNQPQHF
>TRBV12-3/TRBV12-4|TRBJ2-2
CASIQSQVNTGELFF
>TRBV6-1|TRBJ1-6
CASSGGTGNSPLHF
>TRBV9|TRBJ2-3
CASSLDFTDTQYF
>TRBV20-1|TRBJ1-3
CSAGARQGSGNTIYF
>TRBV11-1|TRBJ2-2
CASSRTEELFF
>TRBV12-3/TRBV12-4|TRBJ2-6
CASRTSSGANVLTF
>TRBV28|TRBJ2-2
CASSLRAGELFF
>TRBV5-5|TRBJ1-3
CASSLVALSGNTIYF
>TRBV7-2|TRBJ1-3
CASSPPDRGGNTIYF
>TRBV5-6|TRBJ2-3
CASSFASGSRDTQYF
>TRBV27|TRBJ1-5
CASSLLGQGSNQPQHF
>TRBV20-1|TRBJ2-1
CSARDMLRGYNEQFF
>TRBV7-2|TRBJ2-2
CASSLGGVIGELFF
>TRBV10-3|TRBJ2-3
CAIRVTGTITDTQYF
>TRBV25-1|TRBJ2-3
CASSEPGGPLQYF
>TRBV20-1|TRBJ1-5
CSAPLQDAINQPQHF
>TRBV7-9|TRBJ1-1
CASSAGTGRGTEAFF
>TRBV3-1|TRBJ1-2
CASSRQDYGYTF
>TRBV24-1|TRBJ2-1
CATSDQDNYYNEQFF
>TRBV18|TRBJ1-1
CASSPPVGSTEAFF
>TRBV5-5|TRBJ1-1
CASSLDTEAFF
>TRBV5-1|TRBJ1-5
CASSVGPNQPQHF
>TRBV6-5|TRBJ1-5
CASSPRGTVFVPRPQHF
>TRBV28|TRBJ2-3
CASSPPRLADLSSTDTQYF
>TRBV20-1|TRBJ2-3
CSARVQAGNTDTQYF